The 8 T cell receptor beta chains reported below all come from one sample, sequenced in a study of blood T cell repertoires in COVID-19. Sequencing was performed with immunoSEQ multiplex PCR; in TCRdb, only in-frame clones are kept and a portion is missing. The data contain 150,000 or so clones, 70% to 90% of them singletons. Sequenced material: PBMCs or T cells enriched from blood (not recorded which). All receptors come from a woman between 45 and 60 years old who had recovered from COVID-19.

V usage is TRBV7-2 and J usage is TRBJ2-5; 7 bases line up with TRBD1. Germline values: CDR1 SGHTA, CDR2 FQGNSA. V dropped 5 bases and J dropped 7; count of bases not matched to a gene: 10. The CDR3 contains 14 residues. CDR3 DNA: TGTGCCAGCAGCGTGGACAGGTCTACTTGGACCCAGTACTTC. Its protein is CASSVDRSTWTQYF.

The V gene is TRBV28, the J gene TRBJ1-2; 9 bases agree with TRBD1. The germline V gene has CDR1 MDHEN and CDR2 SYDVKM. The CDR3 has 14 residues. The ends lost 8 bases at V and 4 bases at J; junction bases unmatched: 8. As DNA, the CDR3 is TGTGCCAGCCGAGACAGGGGGTTAGGCTATGGCTACACCTTC. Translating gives CASRDRGLGYGYTF.

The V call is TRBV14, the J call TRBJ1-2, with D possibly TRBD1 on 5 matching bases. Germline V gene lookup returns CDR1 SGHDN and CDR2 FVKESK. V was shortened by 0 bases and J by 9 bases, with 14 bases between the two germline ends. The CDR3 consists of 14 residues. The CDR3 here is CASSQDTGDWSYTF. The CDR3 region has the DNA TGTGCCAGCAGCCAAGACACAGGTGATTGGAGCTACACCTTC. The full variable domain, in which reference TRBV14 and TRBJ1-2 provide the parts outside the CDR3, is EAGVTQFPSHSVIEKGQTVTLRCDPISGHDNLYWYRRVMGKEIKFLLHFVKESKQDESGMPNNRFLAERTGGTYSTLKVQPAELEDSGVYFCASSQDTGDWSYTFGSGTRLTVV.

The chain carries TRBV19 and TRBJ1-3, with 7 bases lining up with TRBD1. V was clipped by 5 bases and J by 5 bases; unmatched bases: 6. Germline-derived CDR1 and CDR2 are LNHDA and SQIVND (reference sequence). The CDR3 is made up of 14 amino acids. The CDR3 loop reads CASSPGGQRNTIYF. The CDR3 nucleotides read TGTGCCAGTAGTCCAGGGGGACAGAGAAACACCATATATTTT.

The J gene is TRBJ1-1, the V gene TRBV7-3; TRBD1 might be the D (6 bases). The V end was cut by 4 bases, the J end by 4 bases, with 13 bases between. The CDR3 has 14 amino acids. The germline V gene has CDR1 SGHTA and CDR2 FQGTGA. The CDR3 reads CASSSGRGGTEAFF. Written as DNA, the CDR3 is TGTGCCAGCAGCTCCGGTAGAGGGGGCACTGAAGCTTTCTTT.

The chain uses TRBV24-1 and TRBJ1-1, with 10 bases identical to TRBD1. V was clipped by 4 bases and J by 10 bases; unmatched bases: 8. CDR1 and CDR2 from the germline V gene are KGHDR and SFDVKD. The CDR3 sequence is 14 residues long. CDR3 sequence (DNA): TGTGCCACCAGTGACCCGACAGGGGGCCTGGGAGCTTTCTTT. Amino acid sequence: CATSDPTGGLGAFF.

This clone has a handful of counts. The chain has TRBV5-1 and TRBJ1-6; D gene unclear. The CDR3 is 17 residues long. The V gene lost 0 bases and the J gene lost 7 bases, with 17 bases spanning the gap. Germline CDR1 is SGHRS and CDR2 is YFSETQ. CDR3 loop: CASSLEAVGLSNSPLHF. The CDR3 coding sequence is TGCGCCAGCAGCTTGGAGGCGGTTGGATTGAGCAATTCACCCCTCCACTTT.

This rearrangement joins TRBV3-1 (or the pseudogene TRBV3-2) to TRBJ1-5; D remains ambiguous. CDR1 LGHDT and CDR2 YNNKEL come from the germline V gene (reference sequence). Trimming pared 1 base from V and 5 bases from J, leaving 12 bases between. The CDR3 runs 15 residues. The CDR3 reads CASSQGPAGYQPQHF. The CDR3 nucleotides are TGTGCCAGCAGCCAAGGTCCGGCGGGGTATCAGCCCCAGCATTTT.